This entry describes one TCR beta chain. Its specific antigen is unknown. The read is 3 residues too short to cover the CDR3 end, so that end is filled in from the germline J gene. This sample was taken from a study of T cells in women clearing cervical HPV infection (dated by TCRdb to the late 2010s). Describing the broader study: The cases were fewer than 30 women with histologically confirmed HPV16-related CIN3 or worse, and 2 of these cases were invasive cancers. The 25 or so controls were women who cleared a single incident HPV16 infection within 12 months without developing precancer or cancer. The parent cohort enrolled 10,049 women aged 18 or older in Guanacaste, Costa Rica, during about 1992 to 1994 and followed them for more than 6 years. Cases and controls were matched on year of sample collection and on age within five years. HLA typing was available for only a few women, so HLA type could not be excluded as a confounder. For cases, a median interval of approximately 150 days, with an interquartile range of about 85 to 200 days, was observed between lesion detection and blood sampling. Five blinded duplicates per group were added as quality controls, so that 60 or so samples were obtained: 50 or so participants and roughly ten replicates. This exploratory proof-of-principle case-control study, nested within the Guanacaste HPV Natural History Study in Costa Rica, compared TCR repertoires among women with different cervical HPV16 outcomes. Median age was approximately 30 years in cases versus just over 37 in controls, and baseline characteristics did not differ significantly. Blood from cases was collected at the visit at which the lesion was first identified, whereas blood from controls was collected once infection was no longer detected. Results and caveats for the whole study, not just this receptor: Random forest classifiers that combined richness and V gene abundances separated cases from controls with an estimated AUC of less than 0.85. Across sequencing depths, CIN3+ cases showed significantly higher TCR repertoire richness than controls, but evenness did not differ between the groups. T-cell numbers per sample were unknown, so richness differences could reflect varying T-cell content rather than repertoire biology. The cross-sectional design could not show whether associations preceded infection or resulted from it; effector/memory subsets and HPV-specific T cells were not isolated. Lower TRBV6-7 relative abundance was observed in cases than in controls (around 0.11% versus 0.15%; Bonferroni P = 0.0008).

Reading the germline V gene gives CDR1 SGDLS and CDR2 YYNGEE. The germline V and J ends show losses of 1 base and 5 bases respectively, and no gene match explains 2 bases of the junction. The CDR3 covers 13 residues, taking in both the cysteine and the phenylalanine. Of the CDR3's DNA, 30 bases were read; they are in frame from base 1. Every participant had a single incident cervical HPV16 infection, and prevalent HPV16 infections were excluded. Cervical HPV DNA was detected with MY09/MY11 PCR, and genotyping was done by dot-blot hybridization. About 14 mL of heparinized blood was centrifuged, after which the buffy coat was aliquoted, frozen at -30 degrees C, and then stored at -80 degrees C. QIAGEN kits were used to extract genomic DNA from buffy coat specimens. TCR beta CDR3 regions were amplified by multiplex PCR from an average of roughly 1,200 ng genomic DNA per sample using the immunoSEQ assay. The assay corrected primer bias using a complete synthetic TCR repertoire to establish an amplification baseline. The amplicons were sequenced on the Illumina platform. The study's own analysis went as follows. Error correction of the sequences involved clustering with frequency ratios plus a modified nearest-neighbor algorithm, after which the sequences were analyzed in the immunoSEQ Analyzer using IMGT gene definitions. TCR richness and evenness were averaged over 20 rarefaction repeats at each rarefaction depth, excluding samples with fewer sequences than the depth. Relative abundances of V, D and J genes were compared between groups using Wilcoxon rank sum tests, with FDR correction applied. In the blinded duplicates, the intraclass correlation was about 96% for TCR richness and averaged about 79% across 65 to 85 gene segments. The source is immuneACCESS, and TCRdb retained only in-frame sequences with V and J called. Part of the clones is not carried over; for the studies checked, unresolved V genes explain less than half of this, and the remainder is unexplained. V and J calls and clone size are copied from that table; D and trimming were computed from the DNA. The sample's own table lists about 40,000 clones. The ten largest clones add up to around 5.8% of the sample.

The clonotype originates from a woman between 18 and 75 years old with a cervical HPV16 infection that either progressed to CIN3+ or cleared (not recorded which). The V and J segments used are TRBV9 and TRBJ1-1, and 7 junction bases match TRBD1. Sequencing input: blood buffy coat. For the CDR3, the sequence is CASSVTGETEAFF. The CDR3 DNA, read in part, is TGTGCCAGCAGCGTAACAGGGGAGACTGAA.